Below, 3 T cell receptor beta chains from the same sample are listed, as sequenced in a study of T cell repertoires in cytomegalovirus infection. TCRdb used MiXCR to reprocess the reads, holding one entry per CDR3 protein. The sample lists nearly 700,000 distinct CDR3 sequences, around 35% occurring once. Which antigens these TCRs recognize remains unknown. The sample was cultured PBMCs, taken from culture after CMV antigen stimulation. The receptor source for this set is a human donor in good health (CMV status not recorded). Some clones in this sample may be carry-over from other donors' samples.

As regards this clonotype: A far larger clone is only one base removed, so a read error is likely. Here the CDR3 reads CASSLVENEQFF. CDR3 coding DNA: TGTGCCAGCAGCTTAGTAGAGAATGAGCAGTTCTTC. This chain links TRBV7-9 with TRBJ2-1; D remains unclear. V lost 1 base and J lost 7, with 5 bases in between. This CDR3 is built from 12 residues. CDR1 SEHNR and CDR2 FQNEAQ come from the germline V gene (reference sequence).

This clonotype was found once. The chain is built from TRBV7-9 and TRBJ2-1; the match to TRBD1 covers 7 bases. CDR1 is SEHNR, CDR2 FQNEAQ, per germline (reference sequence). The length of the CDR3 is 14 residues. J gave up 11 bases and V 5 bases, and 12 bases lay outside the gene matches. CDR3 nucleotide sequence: TGTGCCAGCAGCCGCGAACAGGGGCCCGAGAAGCAGTTCTTC. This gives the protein CASSREQGPEKQFF. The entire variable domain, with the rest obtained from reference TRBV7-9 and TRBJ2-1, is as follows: DTGVSQNPRHKITKRGQNVTFRCDPISEHNRLYWYRQTLGQGPEFLTYFQNEAQLEKSRLLSDRFSAERPKGSFSTLEIQRTEQGDSAMYLCASSREQGPEKQFFGPGTRLTVL.

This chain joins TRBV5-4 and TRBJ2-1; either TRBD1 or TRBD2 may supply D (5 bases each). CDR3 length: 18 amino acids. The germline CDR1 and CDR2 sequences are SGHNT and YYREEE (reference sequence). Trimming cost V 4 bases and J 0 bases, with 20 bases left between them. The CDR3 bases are TGTGCCAGCAGCCATCAGGGTGGGGGTCTTAGCTCCTACAATGAGCAGTTCTTC. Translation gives CASSHQGGGLSSYNEQFF.